A selection of T cell receptor beta chains follows, all from one sample in a study of long-term antiretroviral therapy in people with HIV. TCRdb's copy holds only in-frame clones and misses some; the assay was immunoSEQ multiplex PCR. Found here are tens of thousands of clones, more than 90% of them singletons; the top ten hold 2.7%. The specimen was unsorted PBMCs, collected 3.7 years after starting antiretroviral therapy. Receptors originate from a woman aged 50 to 60 with HIV. The CDR3 runs from the conserved cysteine through the conserved F or W. The order of the fields is clone size, V gene, J gene, D gene, CDR3 protein, CDR3 DNA. The D gene is left open where the match is weak. Clone size, where shown, is once, few, many, or a class for clones that have expanded.

size: NA; V: TRBV19; J: TRBJ2-7; D: NA; CDR3: CASSIDYGSSYEQYF; DNA: TGTGCCAGTAGTATAGACTACGGTAGCTCCTACGAGCAGTACTTC
size: NA; V: TRBV6-5; J: TRBJ1-6; D: NA; CDR3: CASSSQGNSPLHF; DNA: TGTGCCAGCAGTTCCCAAGGGAATTCACCCCTCCACTTT
size: once; V: TRBV30; J: TRBJ1-6; D: NA; CDR3: CAWSVQGYNSPLHF; DNA: TGTGCCTGGAGTGTACAGGGTTATAATTCACCCCTCCACTTT
size: NA; V: TRBV2; J: TRBJ2-2; D: NA; CDR3: CASSESLQNTGELFF; DNA: TGTGCCAGCAGTGAAAGCCTTCAGAACACCGGGGAGCTGTTTTTT
size: NA; V: TRBV6-5; J: TRBJ1-3; D: NA; CDR3: CASSYSRATSGNTIYF; DNA: TGTGCCAGCAGTTACTCGAGGGCGACCTCTGGAAACACCATATATTTT
size: NA; V: TRBV5-5; J: TRBJ2-2; D: TRBD1; CDR3: CASSLGTGETF; DNA: TGTGCCAGCAGCTTGGGGACAGGGGAAACCTTT
size: NA; V: TRBV18; J: TRBJ1-2; D: TRBD1; CDR3: CASSPGTVANYGYTF; DNA: TGTGCCAGCTCACCCGGGACAGTAGCTAACTATGGCTACACCTTC
size: NA; V: TRBV29-1; J: TRBJ1-5; D: NA; CDR3: CSAGEGLMAQHF; DNA: TGCAGCGCCGGGGAGGGGCTAATGGCCCAGCATTTT
size: NA; V: TRBV11-3; J: TRBJ1-1; D: TRBD1; CDR3: CASSLDSPPDREGGTTEAFF; DNA: TGTGCCAGCAGCTTAGATTCCCCTCCCGACAGGGAGGGGGGTACCACTGAAGCTTTCTTT
size: NA; V: TRBV2; J: TRBJ2-2; D: TRBD1; CDR3: CASRTGGFGELFF; DNA: TGTGCCAGCAGGACAGGGGGCTTCGGGGAGCTGTTTTTT
size: few; V: TRBV4-2; J: TRBJ2-7; D: TRBD1; CDR3: CASSQVGGQGALEQYF; DNA: TGTGCCAGCAGCCAAGTGGGGGGACAGGGGGCCCTGGAGCAGTACTTC
size: NA; V: TRBV4-3; J: TRBJ1-4; D: NA; CDR3: CASSRNRATNEKLFF; DNA: TGCGCCAGCAGCCGAAACAGGGCAACTAATGAAAAACTGTTTTTT
size: once; V: TRBV30; J: TRBJ1-2; D: NA; CDR3: CAWSFRSSNYGYTF; DNA: TGTGCCTGGAGTTTCCGGTCCTCTAACTATGGCTACACCTTC
size: once; V: TRBV6-5; J: TRBJ1-3; D: NA; CDR3: CASSSTTGTVGNTIYF; DNA: TGTGCCAGCAGTTCCACGACCGGGACGGTTGGAAACACCATATATTTT
size: NA; V: TRBV2; J: TRBJ1-2; D: NA; CDR3: CASSEKTQGTYGYTF; DNA: TGTGCCAGCAGTGAGAAGACTCAGGGGACCTATGGCTACACCTTC
size: NA; V: TRBV18; J: TRBJ1-5; D: TRBD1; CDR3: CASSLQGMDQPQHF; DNA: TGTGCCAGCTCCCTACAGGGGATGGATCAGCCCCAGCATTTT
size: NA; V: TRBV7-7; J: TRBJ2-2; D: TRBD1; CDR3: CASSLMGQGGTGELFF; DNA: TGTGCTAGCAGCTTGATGGGACAGGGGGGCACCGGGGAGCTGTTTTTT
size: NA; V: TRBV12-5; J: TRBJ2-5; D: TRBD2; CDR3: CASGLGSAGVETQYF; DNA: TGTGCTAGTGGTTTGGGATCAGCGGGGGTAGAGACCCAGTACTTC
size: NA; V: TRBV5-1; J: TRBJ2-3; D: NA; CDR3: CASSFESDTQYF; DNA: TGCGCCAGCAGCTTCGAGTCAGATACGCAGTATTTT
size: NA; V: TRBV15; J: TRBJ2-1; D: TRBD2; CDR3: CATSPGLAGHEQFF; DNA: TGTGCCACCAGCCCGGGACTAGCGGGCCATGAGCAGTTCTTC
size: NA; V: TRBV12-5; J: TRBJ2-7; D: TRBD1; CDR3: CASGLGQNYEQYF; DNA: TGTGCTAGTGGTCTGGGACAGAACTACGAGCAGTACTTC
size: NA; V: TRBV7-9; J: TRBJ2-1; D: TRBD1; CDR3: CASSLHPQGIGPYNEQFF; DNA: TGTGCCAGCAGCTTACACCCACAGGGGATAGGCCCCTACAATGAGCAGTTCTTC
size: NA; V: TRBV19; J: TRBJ1-2; D: NA; CDR3: CASSVEGSYGYTF; DNA: TGTGCCAGTAGTGTGGAAGGGTCCTATGGCTACACCTTC
size: NA; V: TRBV5-1; J: TRBJ1-1; D: TRBD1; CDR3: CASSPGQVRTEAFF; DNA: TGCGCCAGCAGCCCGGGACAGGTTCGCACTGAAGCTTTCTTT
size: NA; V: TRBV19; J: TRBJ2-2; D: NA; CDR3: CASTSEAWVTGELFF; DNA: TGTGCCAGTACCTCGGAGGCGTGGGTCACCGGGGAGCTGTTTTTT
size: NA; V: TRBV29-1; J: TRBJ1-2; D: NA; CDR3: CSVESVRQEGNTF; DNA: TGCAGCGTTGAATCAGTGAGGCAGGAGGGGAACACCTTC
size: NA; V: TRBV30; J: TRBJ2-2; D: NA; CDR3: CAWSLRGRGTGELFF; DNA: TGTGCCTGGAGCCTTCGGGGGCGCGGCACCGGGGAGCTGTTTTTT
size: NA; V: TRBV11-2; J: TRBJ1-6; D: TRBD1; CDR3: CASSPGQNNSPLHF; DNA: TGTGCCAGCAGCCCGGGACAGAATAATTCACCCCTCCACTTT
size: NA; V: TRBV10-3; J: TRBJ1-2; D: NA; CDR3: CAISEFEIYGYTF; DNA: TGTGCCATCAGTGAGTTCGAGATCTATGGCTACACCTTC
size: NA; V: TRBV6-4; J: TRBJ1-6; D: TRBD1; CDR3: CASSDQGTGHNSPLHF; DNA: TGTGCCAGCAGTGACCAAGGGACAGGTCACAATTCACCCCTCCACTTT
size: NA; V: TRBV7-2; J: TRBJ1-2; D: TRBD1; CDR3: CASSSGTGGFSNYGYTF; DNA: TGTGCCAGCAGTTCTGGGACAGGGGGCTTTTCTAACTATGGCTACACCTTC
size: NA; V: TRBV14; J: TRBJ2-7; D: TRBD1; CDR3: CASSQTGDANHYEQYF; DNA: TGTGCCAGCAGCCAGACAGGGGACGCTAACCACTACGAGCAGTACTTC
size: NA; V: TRBV7-8; J: TRBJ2-7; D: TRBD1; CDR3: CASSFPRDRGSYEQYF; DNA: TGTGCCAGCAGCTTCCCTAGGGACAGGGGCAGCTACGAGCAGTACTTC
size: NA; V: TRBV9; J: TRBJ1-5; D: NA; CDR3: CASSETGRKDQPQHF; DNA: TGTGCCAGCAGCGAAACAGGGAGGAAAGATCAGCCCCAGCATTTT
size: few; V: TRBV4-2; J: TRBJ1-4; D: NA; CDR3: CASSQPGPTNEKLFF; DNA: TGTGCCAGCAGCCAACCTGGACCAACTAATGAAAAACTGTTTTTT
size: NA; V: TRBV19; J: TRBJ1-2; D: TRBD1; CDR3: CASTQTGTGKVVYGYTF; DNA: TGTGCCAGTACCCAAACCGGGACAGGGAAGGTTGTCTATGGCTACACCTTC
size: NA; V: TRBV4-2; J: TRBJ2-6; D: TRBD1; CDR3: CASSRDRVGANVLTF; DNA: TGTGCCAGCAGCCGAGACAGGGTAGGGGCCAACGTCCTGACTTTC
size: NA; V: TRBV27; J: TRBJ2-1; D: NA; CDR3: CASRGPRTGSGDEQFF; DNA: TGTGCCAGCAGGGGACCGAGGACAGGCTCGGGGGATGAGCAGTTCTTC
size: NA; V: TRBV5-1; J: TRBJ1-1; D: NA; CDR3: CASSLSPGTEAFF; DNA: TGCGCCAGCAGCTTGTCACCAGGCACTGAAGCTTTCTTT
size: NA; V: TRBV19; J: TRBJ1-6; D: NA; CDR3: CASTPNDRTFLAPLHF; DNA: TGTGCCAGTACCCCAAACGACAGGACATTTCTTGCACCCCTCCACTTT
size: NA; V: TRBV7-9; J: TRBJ2-3; D: NA; CDR3: CASRPKPLGAGTDTQYF; DNA: TGTGCCAGCAGACCTAAACCACTAGGAGCAGGCACAGATACGCAGTATTTT
size: NA; V: TRBV5-8; J: TRBJ1-1; D: NA; CDR3: CATESRRRLNTEAFF; DNA: TGTGCCACCGAGTCGAGAAGGCGACTGAACACTGAAGCTTTCTTT